Following are 25 T cell receptor beta chains from one sample sequenced in a study of cytomegalovirus exposure and HLA in healthy donors. Libraries were prepared by immunoSEQ multiplex PCR; TCRdb keeps only in-frame clonotypes and omits some of them. The table has roughly 270,000 clones, more than 75% seen once. The sequencing input was PBMCs. These receptor sequences come from a woman aged 18-30 years in good health and CMV-seronegative.

This clone was recorded only once. The chain recombines TRBV5-1 with TRBJ1-6; 7 bases are a match to TRBD1. There are 17 residues in the CDR3. With V trimmed by 2 bases and J by 8 bases, 13 bases remained unmatched. The germline V gene has CDR1 SGHRS and CDR2 YFSETQ. This chain's CDR3 is CASSFSPADREDSPLHF. In DNA form, the CDR3 reads TGCGCCAGCAGCTTTTCCCCCGCCGACAGGGAAGATTCACCCCTCCACTTT. The full variable domain, in which reference TRBV5-1 and TRBJ1-6 provide the parts outside the CDR3, is KAGVTQTPRYLIKTRGQQVTLSCSPISGHRSVSWYQQTPGQGLQFLFEYFSETQRNKGNFPGRFSGRQFSNSRSEMNVSTLELGDSALYLCASSFSPADREDSPLHFGNGTRLTVT.

The chain couples TRBV28 to TRBJ1-1, with D uncertain. Trimming left V 2 bases short and J 1 base short, with 17 bases between. CDR1 and CDR2 from the germline V gene are MDHEN and SYDVKM. The CDR3 is 17 amino acids. CDR3 nucleotides: TGTGCCAGCAGTTTACGGGTCGGTTGGCAAGCGAACACTGAAGCTTTCTTT. This sequence encodes CASSLRVGWQANTEAFF.

The chain employs TRBV15 and TRBJ2-1; tentative D call: TRBD2 (6 bases). The CDR3 covers 14 residues. V was shortened by 0 bases and J by 8 bases, with 11 bases between the two germline ends. Germline V CDR1 and CDR2: LNHNV, YYDKDF (reference sequence). CDR3 DNA sequence: TGTGCCACCAGCAGAGATCTAGCGTGGCATGAGCAGTTCTTC. Protein sequence: CATSRDLAWHEQFF.

The chain carries TRBV28 and TRBJ1-2, with 8 bases aligning to TRBD1. The CDR3 contains 13 residues. V gave up 3 bases and J gave up 5 bases; unmatched junction bases: 2. CDR1 and CDR2 from the germline V gene are MDHEN and SYDVKM. The CDR3 DNA follows: TGTGCCAGCAGTTTGGACAGGGCTTATGGCTACACCTTC. It translates to CASSLDRAYGYTF.

The table lists this clone with a count of one. This rearrangement joins TRBV5-8 to TRBJ2-5, with 10 bases fitting TRBD2. This CDR3 comprises 15 residues. The ends lost 1 base at V and 4 bases at J; junction bases unmatched: 4. Germline V gene lookup returns CDR1 SGHTS and CDR2 YDEGEE. Here the CDR3 DNA reads TGTGCCAGCAGCTTGCAGAGCGGGAGGGCAGAGACCCAGTACTTC. This codes for CASSLQSGRAETQYF. Together with reference TRBV5-8 and TRBJ2-5, the CDR3 gives the full variable domain: EAGVTQSPTHLIKTRGQQATLRCSPISGHTSVYWYQQALGLGLQFLLWYDEGEERNRGNFPPRFSGRQFPNYSSELNVNALELEDSALYLCASSLQSGRAETQYFGPGTRLLVL.

CDR3 protein: CASSYGGMNTEAFF. The DNA for the CDR3 is TGTGCCAGCAGTTACGGGGGGATGAACACTGAAGCTTTCTTT. The chain couples TRBV6-6 to TRBJ1-1; TRBD1 is a possible D gene (5 bases). The V end was cut by 2 bases, the J end by 0 bases, with 7 bases between. Germline CDR1 reads MNHNY; CDR2 reads SVGAGI (reference sequence). The CDR3 spans 14 residues.

The chain couples TRBV6-6 to TRBJ2-1; D possibly corresponds to TRBD2 (6 bases). The germline V gene encodes CDR1 MNHNY and CDR2 SVGAGI (reference sequence). The CDR3 loop spans 15 amino acids. V was trimmed by 2 bases and J by 6 bases, leaving 14 bases between them. The CDR3 coding sequence is TGTGCCAGCAGTTACATGGCGGGAACCCTCAATGAGCAGTTCTTC. Residues: CASSYMAGTLNEQFF.

This chain joins TRBV5-1 and TRBJ1-6; 7 bases line up with TRBD1. CDR1 is SGHRS, CDR2 YFSETQ, per germline. J was trimmed by 6 bases and V by 3 bases; bases with no gene match: 15. The CDR3 sequence is 18 residues long. CDR3: CASSWAQSGTEINSPLHF. Here the CDR3 DNA reads TGCGCCAGCAGCTGGGCCCAATCGGGGACAGAAATTAATTCACCCCTCCACTTT.

This chain links TRBV5-4 with TRBJ2-5; TRBD2 matches at 10 bases. The CDR3 sequence is 15 residues long. CDR1 and CDR2 (germline): SGHNT, YYREEE (reference sequence). The junction had 5 bases not matched to a gene; V was cut back by 1 base and J by 5 bases. The CDR3 DNA reads TGTGCCAGCAGCTTGAAGCTAGCGGGAGTGGAGACCCAGTACTTC. This codes for CASSLKLAGVETQYF.

The chain couples TRBV9 to TRBJ1-1; 8 bases align to TRBD1. The V gene's germline CDR1 is SGDLS and CDR2 YYNGEE. The V and J ends lost 4 bases and 2 bases, in that order; junction bases with no gene match: 4. The CDR3 is 14 amino acids. CDR3 amino acids: CASSSQGGNTEAFF. The CDR3 DNA reads TGTGCCAGCAGCTCACAGGGGGGTAACACTGAAGCTTTCTTT.

The chain is built from TRBV5-1 and TRBJ1-4; D might be TRBD1 (5 bases). The V end was cut by 7 bases, the J end by 3 bases, with 16 bases between. Germline V gene lookup returns CDR1 SGHRS and CDR2 YFSETQ. This CDR3 spans 15 amino acids. CDR3 amino acids: CASAPAAGPNEKLFF. In DNA form, the CDR3 reads TGCGCCAGCGCCCCCGCGGCAGGGCCTAATGAAAAACTGTTTTTT. The whole variable domain, filled in from reference TRBV5-1 and TRBJ1-4, reads KAGVTQTPRYLIKTRGQQVTLSCSPISGHRSVSWYQQTPGQGLQFLFEYFSETQRNKGNFPGRFSGRQFSNSRSEMNVSTLELGDSALYLCASAPAAGPNEKLFFGSGTQLSVL.

The chain has TRBV9 and TRBJ2-4; 9 bases are a match to TRBD1. This CDR3 has 15 amino acids. J was trimmed by 2 bases and V by 5 bases; bases with no gene match: 5. Per the germline V gene, CDR1 is SGDLS and CDR2 is YYNGEE. The CDR3 region is CASSTGTGPKNIQYF. The CDR3 nucleotides read TGTGCCAGCAGTACCGGGACAGGGCCCAAAAACATTCAGTACTTC.

The genes are TRBV9 and TRBJ2-5; D is perhaps TRBD2 (5 bases). The CDR3 sequence is 18 residues long. Germline V CDR1 and CDR2: SGDLS, YYNGEE. Trimming removed 0 bases from V and 4 bases from J, with 22 bases in between. CDR3 in DNA: TGTGCCAGCAGCGTAGGCCCCGGGAAACTCTACTTTCCAGAGACCCAGTACTTC. Its protein product is CASSVGPGKLYFPETQYF. Based on the CDR3 plus reference TRBV9 and TRBJ2-5, the full variable domain is DSGVTQTPKHLITATGQRVTLRCSPRSGDLSVYWYQQSLDQGLQFLIQYYNGEERAKGNILERFSAQQFPDLHSELNLSSLELGDSALYFCASSVGPGKLYFPETQYFGPGTRLLVL.

This chain links TRBV10-1 with TRBJ1-6; 7 bases align to TRBD1. The CDR3 contains 16 residues. V lost 5 bases and J lost 5; bases outside the gene matches: 9. Germline CDR1 is WNHNN and CDR2 is SYGVQD (reference sequence). CDR3 sequence reads: CASSNRGPEDNSPLHF. The CDR3 DNA reads as TGCGCCAGCAGTAATAGGGGGCCAGAGGATAATTCACCCCTCCACTTT.

The rearrangement joins TRBV30 to TRBJ2-3; TRBD2 might be the D (5 bases). There are 11 residues in the CDR3. With 5 bases removed from V and 6 bases from J, the gap between germline ends came to 9 bases. Per the germline V gene, CDR1 is GTSNPN and CDR2 is SVGIG (reference sequence). DNA of the CDR3: TGTGCCTGGTCGGGAAAGGATACGCAGTATTTT. As protein: CAWSGKDTQYF.

This chain links TRBV5-1 with TRBJ1-2, with D possibly being TRBD1 (6 bases). V shed 4 bases and J shed 7 bases, with 14 bases lying between them. Germline CDR1 reads SGHRS; CDR2 reads YFSETQ. The CDR3 has 13 amino acids. The CDR3 region is CASSLNQGSGYTF. CDR3 bases: TGCGCCAGCAGCCTAAACCAGGGGAGTGGCTACACCTTC.

The chain is built from TRBV5-1 and TRBJ2-3, with D unresolved. The V and J ends lost 4 bases and 6 bases respectively, with 15 bases between them. Germline V gene data show CDR1 as SGHRS and CDR2 as YFSETQ. CDR3 size: 14 residues. For the CDR3, the DNA is TGCGCCAGCAGCCCGGGTTTTCTTTCTGATACGCAGTATTTT. Translation gives CASSPGFLSDTQYF.

This clone was seen just once. This chain connects TRBV28 to TRBJ2-1; TRBD2 agrees at 9 bases. The germline V gene encodes CDR1 MDHEN and CDR2 SYDVKM. V was clipped by 3 bases and J by 7 bases; unmatched bases: 13. The CDR3 covers 17 residues. CDR3 sequence: CASSFRGGGLAYNEQFF. The CDR3 DNA reads as TGTGCCAGCAGTTTTAGAGGGGGGGGACTAGCATATAATGAGCAGTTCTTC.

The rearrangement uses TRBV6-5 and TRBJ1-1; D unclear. The germline gives CDR1 MNHEY, CDR2 SVGAGI. The length of the CDR3 is 14 residues. Trimming removed 2 bases from V and 4 bases from J, with 11 bases in between. The CDR3 DNA reads TGTGCCAGCAGTTACCCGGAGGGCCCCACTGAAGCTTTCTTT. Amino acid sequence: CASSYPEGPTEAFF.

This clone came up once. The chain links TRBV5-6 to TRBJ1-2; 7 nucleotides match TRBD1. The CDR3 is 15 residues long. The V segment lost 5 bases and the J segment 8 bases; nucleotides outside the gene matches: 15. From germline, CDR1 is SGHDT and CDR2 YYEEEE. The CDR3 DNA reads TGTGCCAGCAGTCACCCCCCGAGGACAGGTGAAGGCTACACCTTC. This gives the protein CASSHPPRTGEGYTF.

The chain recombines TRBV27 with TRBJ2-1, with 12 bases aligning to TRBD1. This CDR3 spans 18 amino acids. Germline trimming cut 3 bases from V and 4 bases from J; bases unmatched to any gene: 10. CDR1 is MNHEY and CDR2 is SMNVEV in the germline V gene (reference sequence). In nucleotides, the CDR3 is TGTGCCAGCAGTTTCGACAACCCGGGACAGGGGGCTTACAATGAGCAGTTCTTC. Its protein is CASSFDNPGQGAYNEQFF.

This chain links TRBV15 with TRBJ1-2; 8 nucleotides match TRBD1. The CDR3 totals 15 residues. In germline, CDR1 is LNHNV, CDR2 YYDKDF (reference sequence). The V gene end was trimmed by 0 bases and the J gene end by 8 bases; junction bases not matched to a gene: 8. As DNA, the CDR3 is TGTGCCACCAGCAGAGACCCGGGACAGGCACGGGGCTACACCTTC. Protein product: CATSRDPGQARGYTF.

The rearrangement uses TRBV29-1 and TRBJ2-7; 10 positions match TRBD1. CDR3 length: 13 residues. CDR1 SQVTM and CDR2 ANQGSEA come from the germline V gene. V trimming: 5 bases; J trimming: 6 bases; junction bases outside the gene matches: 7. CDR3 DNA sequence: TGCAGCGTTTGTGAGGGGACAGGGGTCGAGCAGTACTTC. Translated, it gives CSVCEGTGVEQYF.

The V and J genes are TRBV10-2 and TRBJ2-1; TRBD2 is a possible D gene (5 bases). Per germline, CDR1 WSHSY and CDR2 SAAADI. The length of the CDR3 is 16 residues. Trimming stripped 5 bases from V and 1 base from J, with 15 bases between. CDR3 nucleotide sequence: TGCGCCAGCAGTCAGAGGTCGGGAACGTCCTACAATGAGCAGTTCTTC. Translating gives CASSQRSGTSYNEQFF.

This chain uses TRBV10-3 with TRBJ2-3; D gene uncertain. The CDR3 extends over 16 amino acids. V dropped 8 bases and J dropped 0 bases, with 18 bases sitting between them. The germline CDR1 and CDR2 sequences are ENHRY and SYGVKD. The chain's CDR3 is CAILDPRQRSTDTQYF. DNA for the CDR3: TGTGCCATCCTCGACCCAAGGCAGCGTAGCACAGATACGCAGTATTTT.